This paragraph covers one TCR beta chain sequence. The antigen is unknown. The data belong to a study of CXCR3-negative and CXCR3-positive naive CD8 T cells. The germline V gene encodes CDR1 MNHEY and CDR2 SMNVEV (reference sequence). The CDR3 consists of 14 residues. Libraries were UMI-labeled 5' RACE TRB cDNA. TCRdb re-called the 5' RACE reads and catalogs CDR3 proteins one per entry, DNA excluded. Its table records under 85,000 distinct CDR3 sequences. Whole-study findings and limits: For naive cells, CXCR3-negative and CXCR3-positive subsets had similar TRBV-TRBJ usage; for memory cells, usage differed.

Specimen: naive CXCR3- CD8+ T cells from blood. Sample subset: CD45RO-CCR7+CD27+CD95- naive CD8+ T cells lacking CXCR3 (TNR3-). The receptor was isolated from a human donor in good health. Some clones in this sample may be carry-over from other donors' samples. The rearrangement uses TRBV27 and TRBJ1-1; TCRdb's D gene call, TRBD1, goes unchecked for lack of DNA. This chain's CDR3 is CASSTTGLNTEAFF.